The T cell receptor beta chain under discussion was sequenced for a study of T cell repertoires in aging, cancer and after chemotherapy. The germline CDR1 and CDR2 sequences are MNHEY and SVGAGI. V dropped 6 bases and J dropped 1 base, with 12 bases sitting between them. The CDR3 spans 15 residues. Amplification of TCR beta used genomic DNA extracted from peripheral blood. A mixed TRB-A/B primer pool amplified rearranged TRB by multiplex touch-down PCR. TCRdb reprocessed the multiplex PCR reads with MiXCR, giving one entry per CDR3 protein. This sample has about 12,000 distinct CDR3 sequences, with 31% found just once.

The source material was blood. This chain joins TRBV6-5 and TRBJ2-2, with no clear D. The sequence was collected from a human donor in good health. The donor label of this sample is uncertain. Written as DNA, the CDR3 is TGTGCCAGCAGGATCAACTTAGAGAACACCGGGGAGCTGTTTTTT. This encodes CASRINLENTGELFF.